This is a list of T cell receptor beta chains from one sample in a study of shared clonotypes between healthy human individuals. Assay used: immunoSEQ multiplex PCR; TCRdb lists only in-frame clones, some missing. The sample lists roughly 2.5 million clones, roughly nine tenths occurring once. The sample comprised naive CD4+ T cells sorted from blood. The receptors stem from a man between 18 and 29 years old in good health. CDR3s include the opening cysteine and the closing phenylalanine or tryptophan. D genes are given only for firm matches. Clone size is shown for a subset of rows, as once, few, many or a class of expanded clone.

>.|TRBV23-1|.|TRBJ1-1
TGCGCCAGTGGGGGGTGTGTCCCCGACACTGAAGCTTTCTTT
CASGGCVPDTEAFF
>.|TRBV2|.|TRBJ2-2
TGTGCCAGCGGCGCTGGGAACACCGGGGAGCTGTTTTTT
CASGAGNTGELFF
>.|TRBV19|TRBD1|TRBJ2-2
TGTGCCAGTAGTGTCAGGGGGCTAGTCGGGGAGCTGTTTTTT
CASSVRGLVGELFF
>once|TRBV5-1|TRBD2|TRBJ2-4
TGCGCCAGCAGCTCGGAGACTAGCGGGAGCATTCTAGCCAAAAACATTCAGTACTTC
CASSSETSGSILAKNIQYF
>once|TRBV18|TRBD1|TRBJ2-7
TGTGCCAGCTCACCCGACAGGGCAGCGGCTACCTACGAGCAGTACTTC
CASSPDRAAATYEQYF
>.|TRBV18|.|TRBJ2-3
TGTGCCAGCTCACCGCAAGGGGTTAGGGGCACAGATACGCAGTATTTT
CASSPQGVRGTDTQYF
>.|TRBV5-5|.|TRBJ2-3
TGTGCCAGCAGTATCCGGGGGCAGGGGGATACGCAGTATTTT
CASSIRGQGDTQYF
>.|TRBV15|TRBD1|TRBJ1-5
TGTGCCACCAGCATCTCGGACAGGGAGAGTCAGCCCCAGCATTTT
CATSISDRESQPQHF
>.|TRBV6-6|TRBD1|TRBJ1-2
TGTGCCAGCATCTCAGGGGGCTCAGTAGACTATGGCTACACCTTC
CASISGGSVDYGYTF
>.|TRBV2|.|TRBJ2-7
TGTGCCAGCAGTGCCCGGACCACCTACGAGCAGTACTTC
CASSARTTYEQYF
>.|TRBV7-9|TRBD2|TRBJ2-1
TGTGCCAGCAGCTTACCGACTAGCCCGGGGAGCGCCTACAATGAGCAGTTCTTC
CASSLPTSPGSAYNEQFF
>.|TRBV5-4|TRBD2|TRBJ2-7
TGTGCCAGCAGCATGGGACTAGCGGGGGAGAGAAGCTCCTACGAGCAGTACTTC
CASSMGLAGERSSYEQYF
>.|TRBV27|.|TRBJ1-4
TGTGCCAGCAGTTTTGGTCGGGGGGTTGGGGAAAATGAAAAACTGTTTTTT
CASSFGRGVGENEKLFF
>.|TRBV10-3|TRBD2|TRBJ2-5
TGTGCCATCTCGACTAGCGGGAGTGGAGGAGAGACCCAGTACTTC
CAISTSGSGGETQYF
>.|TRBV7-2|.|TRBJ2-2
TGTGCCAGCAGCTCAGGGTCAGGGACCGGGGAGCTGTTTTTT
CASSSGSGTGELFF
>.|TRBV19|.|TRBJ1-6
TGTGCCAGTAGTATAGTATTTCCGGATTCACCCCTCCACTTT
CASSIVFPDSPLHF
>once|TRBV6-5|TRBD2|TRBJ2-5
TGTGCCAGCAGTTACTCCCCTGGGCGGGGGCAAGAGACCCAGTACTTC
CASSYSPGRGQETQYF
>.|TRBV27|.|TRBJ2-1
TGTGCCCCCAGGGGCTACCGCTACAATGAGCAGTTCTTC
CAPRGYRYNEQFF
>.|TRBV2|.|TRBJ2-3
TGTGCCAGCAGGGCAAGTGACCTGGGAGATACGCAGTATTTT
CASRASDLGDTQYF
>.|TRBV6-5|.|TRBJ1-5
TGTGCCAGCAGTCGCCCGGGGGCCGGTCAGCCCCAGCATTTT
CASSRPGAGQPQHF
>few|TRBV6-1|.|TRBJ2-7
TGTGCCAGCAGTGAAAACAATAGGGACGGCTTCGGGCGTGGGCAGTACTTC
CASSENNRDGFGRGQYF
>.|TRBV28|.|TRBJ2-3
TGTGCCGCCGAGGGCACAGATACGCAGTATTTT
CAAEGTDTQYF
>.|TRBV25-1|.|TRBJ2-2
TGTGCCAGCAGTGAAGGCCACCGGGAGCTGTTTTTT
CASSEGHRELFF
>.|TRBV5-6|TRBD2|TRBJ2-7
TGTGCCAGCAGCCCCGGGACTAGCGCCTACGAGCAGTACTTC
CASSPGTSAYEQYF
>.|TRBV7-6|.|TRBJ2-7
TGTGCCAGCAGCCAGGGGACTTCCGAGCAGTACTTC
CASSQGTSEQYF